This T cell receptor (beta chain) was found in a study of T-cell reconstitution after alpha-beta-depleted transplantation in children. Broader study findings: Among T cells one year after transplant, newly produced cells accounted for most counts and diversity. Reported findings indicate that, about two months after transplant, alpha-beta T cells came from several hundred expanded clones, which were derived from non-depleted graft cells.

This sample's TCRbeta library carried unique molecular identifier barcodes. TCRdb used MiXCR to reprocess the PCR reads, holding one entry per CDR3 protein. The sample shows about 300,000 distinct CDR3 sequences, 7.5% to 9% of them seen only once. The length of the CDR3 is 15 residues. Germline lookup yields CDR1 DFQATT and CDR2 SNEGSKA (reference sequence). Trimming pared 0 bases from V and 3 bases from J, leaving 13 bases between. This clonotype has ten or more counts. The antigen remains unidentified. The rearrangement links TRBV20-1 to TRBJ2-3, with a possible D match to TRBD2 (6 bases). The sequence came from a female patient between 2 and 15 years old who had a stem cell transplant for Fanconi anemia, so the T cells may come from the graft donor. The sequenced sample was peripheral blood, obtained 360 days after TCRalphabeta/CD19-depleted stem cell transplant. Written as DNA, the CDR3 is TGCAGTGCTAGAGATATTCGTGGGGGGACAGATACGCAGTATTTT. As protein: CSARDIRGGTDTQYF.